Listed here are 5 T cell receptor beta chains from one sample, sequenced in a study of beta chain features in type 1 diabetes (dated by TCRdb to the late 2010s). Library preparation employed the immunoSEQ multiplex PCR assay. The entire amount of isolated RNA was reverse transcribed using the High Capacity cDNA Reverse Transcription Kit, so the sequenced TCRB transcripts were expressed ones. In its TCRdb copy, this immuneACCESS table keeps in-frame sequences only and misses some clones. Where compared with another copy, unresolved V genes explain less than half of these, and the others have no known cause. This sample has hundreds of thousands of clones in its table, and 6.5% to 10% of those were observed once. The ten largest clones take up under 0.5% of the sample. The source material was central memory CD4+ T cells from blood. These receptors were taken from a woman aged 18 to 35 in good health.

The V and J genes are TRBV14 and TRBJ1-2; TRBD1 matches 7 bases. V dropped 2 bases and J dropped 4; count of bases not matched to a gene: 7. This CDR3 is built from 15 residues. The V gene's germline CDR1 is SGHDN and CDR2 FVKESK. The CDR3 is CASSQSRTGLYGYTF. CDR3 sequence (DNA): TGTGCCAGCAGCCAATCACGGACAGGTCTCTATGGCTACACCTTC.

The gene calls are TRBV6-1 and TRBJ2-3, with TRBD2 matching 8 bases. The CDR3 has 15 amino acids. Germline V gives CDR1 MNHNS, CDR2 SASEGT. Unmatched junction bases numbered 5, after V lost 4 bases and J lost 2 bases. The CDR3 is CASSVTSGPTDTQYF. The CDR3 DNA follows: TGTGCCAGCAGTGTTACTAGCGGCCCCACAGATACGCAGTATTTT.

This clone was found a few times. Other DNA sequences in the sample encode the same CDR3. The J gene is TRBJ2-2, the V gene TRBV15; D is undetermined. This CDR3 region has 13 residues. Germline V gives CDR1 LNHNV, CDR2 YYDKDF (reference sequence). V shed 0 bases and J shed 6 bases, with 5 bases lying between them. CDR3 bases: TGTGCCACCAGCAGAGAGCGAGCCGGGGAGCTGTTTTTT. Encoded protein: CATSRERAGELFF.

The chain combines TRBV2 with TRBJ2-1, with a possible D match to TRBD1 (6 bases). This CDR3 has 15 amino acids. Trimming removed 4 bases at V and 3 bases at J, with 13 bases between. CDR1 SNHLY and CDR2 FYNNEI come from the germline V gene. CDR3 DNA: TGTGCCAGCAGTGGTGCCACAGGGAGCTACAATGAGCAGTTCTTC. Amino acid sequence: CASSGATGSYNEQFF.

This clone was counted many times. The rearrangement joins TRBV5-1 to TRBJ2-1; possibly TRBD2 for D (5 bases). The CDR3 totals 15 residues. The V and J ends lost 5 bases and 6 bases respectively, with 18 bases between them. Germline V lookup: CDR1 SGHRS, CDR2 YFSETQ. In DNA form, the CDR3 reads TGCGCCAGCAGTCCTGACGGGGTTCCCTCCAATGAGCAGTTCTTC. Translating gives CASSPDGVPSNEQFF.